This entry features one T cell receptor (beta chain) sequence. This entry comes from a study of blood T cell repertoires in COVID-19. Study as a whole: The United States, Italy and Spain supplied acute and convalescent COVID-19 samples. PBMCs, B-cell-depleted T cells, or T cells were the source of the cDNA or gDNA that made up the material.

Original processing notes: Reference gene primer amplification gave nucleated cell count estimates. Sequencing was performed with immunoSEQ multiplex PCR; in TCRdb, only in-frame clones are kept and a portion is missing. Clone size and V and J calls were adopted from that table, with D and trimming inferred from the DNA. The profile shows 100,000 to 120,000 clones, 81% of them singletons. The CDR3 sequence is 13 residues long. Trimming shortened V by 3 bases and J by 3 bases, and 6 bases separated the two germline ends. The germline CDR1 and CDR2 sequences are LGHNA and YNFKEQ. The receptor was isolated from a woman in her 70s with acute or convalescent COVID-19. The sequenced sample consisted of peripheral blood. The chain combines TRBV4-2 with TRBJ2-1; D is unclear. CDR3 DNA: TGTGCCAGCAGCCAGAGACTCTACAATGAGCAGTTCTTC. Encoded protein: CASSQRLYNEQFF.